A single sample gave rise to the 25 T cell receptor beta chains below, sequenced in a study of vaccination and CD4 T cells after COVID-19. These receptors are not linked to any known antigen. Sequenced with the Oncomine TCR Beta short-read assay was DNA taken from cultured CD4+ T cells. In TCRdb, the PCR reads were re-called with MiXCR into one record per CDR3 protein. There are 9,500 to 11,000 distinct CDR3 sequences in the sample; 25% occur only once, and roughly 24% lies in the top ten. Treatment described: roughly 10-day PBMC culture with coronavirus spike peptide pools or control peptides (ViraFEST assay). The specimen comprised CD4+ T cells from blood, cultured in vitro, sampled after SARS-CoV-2 vaccination. The source of these receptors is a human donor who had recovered from COVID-19.

The rearrangement uses TRBV19 and TRBJ2-5; TRBD1 or TRBD2 may be the D gene (6 bases each). CDR3 size: 13 residues. Per germline, CDR1 LNHDA and CDR2 SQIVND (reference sequence). Trimming removed 7 bases from V and 0 bases from J, with 9 bases in between. In DNA, the CDR3 is TGTGCCAGTAAGAGGGGGGACCAAGAGACCCAGTACTTC. This encodes CASKRGDQETQYF.

The rearrangement links TRBV11-2 to TRBJ2-1; D unresolved. With 6 bases removed from V and 10 bases from J, the gap between germline ends came to 4 bases. Germline CDR1 and CDR2: SGHAT and FQNNGV. The CDR3 extends over 9 amino acids. DNA for the CDR3: TGTGCCAGCAGGGGGGAGCAGTTCTTC. Translating it yields CASRGEQFF.

This clonotype was picked up a small number of times. The chain is built from TRBV6-1 and TRBJ1-2; 9 bases are shared with TRBD1. In germline, CDR1 is MNHNS, CDR2 SASEGT. The length of the CDR3 is 14 residues. The junction had 8 bases not matched to a gene; V was cut back by 6 bases and J by 6 bases. CDR3 sequence: CASSQRDRAHGYTF. The CDR3 DNA sequence: TGTGCCAGCAGCCAGAGGGACAGGGCCCATGGCTACACCTTC.

V and J are TRBV20-1 and TRBJ2-3; 8 positions match TRBD2. The germline V gene encodes CDR1 DFQATT and CDR2 SNEGSKA (reference sequence). The CDR3 runs 14 residues. Losses at the gene ends were 3 bases for V and 3 bases for J; bases not matched to a gene: 5. CDR3 nucleotide sequence: TGCAGTGCTAGGAAGCGGGGGCCGACAGATACGCAGTATTTT. Its translation is CSARKRGPTDTQYF.

This clonotype was detected only a few times. This sequence joins TRBV24-1 and TRBJ1-2; 8 nucleotides match TRBD1. CDR1 and CDR2 from the germline V gene are KGHDR and SFDVKD. The CDR3 extends over 16 amino acids. J lost 2 bases, V lost 6 bases, and 10 bases had no gene match. The CDR3 protein is CATSPRPQGANYGYTF. CDR3 nucleotide sequence: TGTGCCACCAGTCCAAGACCTCAGGGGGCAAACTATGGCTACACCTTC.

In its sample, this clonotype is medium-sized. The gene calls are TRBV20-1 and TRBJ2-1; 9 bases fit TRBD1. Germline-derived CDR1 and CDR2 are DFQATT and SNEGSKA (reference sequence). The CDR3 totals 15 residues. With 3 bases clipped from V and 3 bases from J, the junction kept 6 bases outside the gene matches. This chain's CDR3 is CSARGTGSVYNEQFF. The CDR3 coding sequence is TGCAGTGCTAGGGGGACAGGGTCGGTCTACAATGAGCAGTTCTTC.

This clonotype appeared a few times. This chain uses TRBV7-3 with TRBJ2-7; tentatively, D is TRBD2 (7 bases). This CDR3 has 14 residues. V lost 2 bases to trimming and J lost 5 bases, with 13 bases between them. CDR1 and CDR2 (germline): SGHTA, FQGTGA. The CDR3 region is CASSLAGARDEQYF. CDR3 in DNA: TGTGCCAGCAGCTTAGCGGGGGCTCGGGACGAGCAGTACTTC.

This clonotype was observed a handful of times. The chain is built from TRBV6-5 and TRBJ2-3; D is unresolved. V was pared by 3 bases and J by 8 bases, with 15 bases between. CDR1 is MNHEY and CDR2 is SVGAGI in the germline V gene. This CDR3 region has 14 residues. CDR3 residues: CASSYPGVLGTQYF. CDR3 nucleotide sequence: TGTGCCAGCAGTTATCCTGGGGTACTTGGTACGCAGTATTTT.

V usage is TRBV20-1 and J usage is TRBJ1-5; D is unresolved. This CDR3 has 13 amino acids. Trimming left V 3 bases short and J 4 bases short, with 10 bases between. Germline CDR1 reads DFQATT; CDR2 reads SNEGSKA (reference sequence). The CDR3 is CSARVSTNQPQHF. CDR3 coding DNA: TGCAGTGCTAGGGTTTCTACTAATCAGCCCCAGCATTTT.

Judged by abundance, this clonotype is medium-sized. The rearrangement uses TRBV20-1 and TRBJ1-5; tentatively, D is TRBD1 (6 bases). The CDR3 has 12 residues. The V gene lost 3 bases and the J gene lost 11 bases, with 14 bases spanning the gap. Germline V gene sequence: CDR1 DFQATT, CDR2 SNEGSKA (reference sequence). The CDR3 reads CSASATGSTQHF. CDR3 bases: TGCAGTGCTAGCGCCACAGGGTCGACCCAGCATTTT.

This clonotype turned up a few times. The gene calls are TRBV6-2 or TRBV6-3 and TRBJ2-5; TRBD2 is a possible D gene (6 bases). CDR3 size: 13 residues. The germline gives CDR1 MNHEY, CDR2 SVGEGT. V was pared by 6 bases and J by 4 bases, with 12 bases between. CDR3 in amino acids: CASRGTARETQYF. The DNA of the CDR3 is TGTGCCAGCAGGGGGACTGCTAGAGAGACCCAGTACTTC.

V gene TRBV19 combines with J gene TRBJ1-5, with D perhaps TRBD1 (5 bases). V was trimmed by 5 bases and J by 0 bases, leaving 14 bases between them. Looked up from germline, CDR1 is LNHDA and CDR2 is SQIVND (reference sequence). CDR3 length: 16 residues. The CDR3 region has the DNA TGTGCCAGTAGTCCTTCAAGGGGTCTTAGCAATCAGCCCCAGCATTTT. Translated: CASSPSRGLSNQPQHF.

This clonotype is medium-sized (0.01 to 0.1%) in the sample. The chain combines TRBV28 with TRBJ1-5, with 10 bases lining up with TRBD1. CDR3 length equals 15 residues. Trimming removed 5 bases from V and 6 bases from J; junction bases left unmatched: 7. In germline, CDR1 is MDHEN, CDR2 SYDVKM. The CDR3 sequence: CASSRDRGGGQPQHF. The CDR3 nucleotides are TGTGCCAGCAGTCGGGACAGGGGAGGAGGTCAGCCCCAGCATTTT.

V usage is TRBV7-9 and J usage is TRBJ2-3; 7 positions match TRBD1. Losses at the gene ends were 5 bases for V and 2 bases for J; bases not matched to a gene: 7. The CDR3 runs 15 residues. Germline loops: CDR1 SEHNR, CDR2 FQNEAQ (reference sequence). The CDR3 sequence: CASSEGQPNTDTQYF. The CDR3 DNA sequence: TGTGCCAGCAGCGAGGGACAGCCTAACACAGATACGCAGTATTTT.

The sample holds a few counts of this clonotype. The chain recombines TRBV29-1 with TRBJ2-5, with 7 bases aligning to TRBD2. CDR3 length: 14 amino acids. Germline CDR1 is SQVTM and CDR2 is ANQGSEA. J gave up 5 bases and V 4 bases, and 10 bases lay outside the gene matches. The CDR3 nucleotides are TGCAGCGTTGGCCCGGGGAGGGCGGGCGAGACCCAGTACTTC. This encodes CSVGPGRAGETQYF.

The CDR3 bases are TGTGCCAGCAGTGAAGCTCCCCGGGACGAGTTCTTC. Its translation: CASSEAPRDEFF. The rearrangement joins TRBV2 to TRBJ2-1; D tentatively fits TRBD1 or TRBD2 (5 bases each). Trimming left V 0 bases short and J 14 bases short, with 11 bases between. CDR1 is SNHLY and CDR2 is FYNNEI in the germline V gene. The CDR3 runs 12 residues.

V is TRBV2 and J is TRBJ2-1; D is undetermined. Trimming cost V 4 bases and J 3 bases, with 13 bases left between them. The germline gives CDR1 SNHLY, CDR2 FYNNEI. The CDR3 covers 15 residues. In DNA form, the CDR3 reads TGTGCCAGCAGTGCCGGCCAAACCATCTACAATGAGCAGTTCTTC. Amino acids: CASSAGQTIYNEQFF.

This clonotype has just a few counts. The V and J genes are TRBV7-3 and TRBJ2-3, with D possibly TRBD2 on 5 matching bases. There are 12 residues in the CDR3. The germline gives CDR1 SGHTA, CDR2 FQGTGA. V shed 5 bases and J shed 6 bases, with 9 bases lying between them. In nucleotides, the CDR3 is TGTGCCAGCAGCCCCGGCGGGGATACGCAGTATTTT. This codes for CASSPGGDTQYF.

This clonotype rates as medium-sized. CDR3 amino acids: CSASRTPVPQETQYF. The DNA of the CDR3 is TGCAGTGCTAGTAGGACCCCGGTACCTCAAGAGACCCAGTACTTC. The chain employs TRBV20-1 and TRBJ2-5; D not certain. V shed 3 bases and J shed 2 bases, with 16 bases lying between them. The CDR3 length is 15 residues. Per germline, CDR1 DFQATT and CDR2 SNEGSKA (reference sequence).

In this sample, this clonotype turned up a few times. The chain is built from TRBV7-3 and TRBJ2-1; 7 bases line up with TRBD2. Germline V gene data show CDR1 as SGHTA and CDR2 as FQGTGA. Trimming took 5 bases from V and 3 from J; bases not matched to a gene: 10. The CDR3 consists of 16 residues. The CDR3 DNA is TGTGCCAGCAGCCCCTTTGGGGGGGGACTCTACAATGAGCAGTTCTTC. Its translation is CASSPFGGGLYNEQFF.

In its sample, this clonotype was seen a few times. The chain uses TRBV27 and TRBJ2-1; unclear D gene. The CDR3 covers 13 residues. V dropped 2 bases and J dropped 3 bases, with 5 bases sitting between them. Per the germline V gene, CDR1 is MNHEY and CDR2 is SMNVEV (reference sequence). CDR3 nucleotide sequence: TGTGCCAGCAGTTTAATACGCTACAATGAGCAGTTCTTC. This codes for CASSLIRYNEQFF.

This clonotype showed up just once. V is TRBV7-3 and J is TRBJ1-1; D is ambiguous. V was trimmed by 3 bases and J by 0 bases, leaving 5 bases between them. CDR3 length: 13 residues. The germline V gene encodes CDR1 SGHTA and CDR2 FQGTGA. CDR3 nucleotides: TGTGCCAGCAGCTTTAACATGAACACTGAAGCTTTCTTT. It translates to CASSFNMNTEAFF.

This clonotype was observed a few times. The CDR3 spells CASSSLENVGDSPLHF. In DNA, the CDR3 is TGTGCCAGCAGTTCCCTCGAAAACGTGGGGGACTCACCCCTCCACTTT. The V call is TRBV28, the J call TRBJ1-6; a weak D match, TRBD1 (5 bases). Germline loops: CDR1 MDHEN, CDR2 SYDVKM. The V end was cut by 4 bases, the J end by 10 bases, with 20 bases between. This CDR3 comprises 16 residues.

The V call is TRBV10-3, the J call TRBJ2-7; no firm D call. The germline gives CDR1 ENHRY, CDR2 SYGVKD. V lost 0 bases, J lost 0 bases, and 3 bases lay in between. This CDR3 is 13 amino acids long. Written as DNA, the CDR3 is TGTGCCATCAGTGAGTCCCTCTCCTACGAGCAGTACTTC. Encoded protein: CAISESLSYEQYF.

By sample share, this clonotype is medium-sized. V gene TRBV7-2 combines with J gene TRBJ2-5; 7 positions agree with TRBD2. Trimming took 11 bases from V and 5 from J; bases not matched to a gene: 14. The CDR3 covers 14 residues. Per germline, CDR1 SGHTA and CDR2 FQGNSA. CDR3 DNA sequence: TGTGCCGGAAGCGGGACTACTCGAGCGGAGACCCAGTACTTC. Translating gives CAGSGTTRAETQYF.